The rows below give T cell receptor beta chains drawn from one sample of a study of chemoradiotherapy in HPV16-positive cancers. The method was immunoSEQ multiplex PCR; TCRdb's version includes in-frame clones alone and lacks a portion of them. The data hold roughly 19,000 clones, with around 87% observed a single time. The sequencing used blood, collected from a patient who underwent chemoradiotherapy. These receptors all come from a human donor with HPV-associated anogenital cancer. The CDR3 runs from the conserved cysteine through the conserved F or W.

v_call cdr3_aa
TRBV7-2 CASTTSGGYEQYF
TRBV9 CASSPGFQYQETQYF
TRBV7-9 CASSASYEQYF
TRBV6-4 CASSEQVSTEAFF
TRBV5-1 CASSLGLHMNTGELFF
TRBV5-1 CASSLLILTEAFF
TRBV11-2 CASSSDRRVPKNIQYF
TRBV9 CASSVVTGRTDTQYF
TRBV4-3 CASSPGTSGGEYEQYF
TRBV7-2 CASSLVPGDNYGYTF
TRBV7-2 CASSEGASSYNEQFF
TRBV2 CASSEKQGNQPQHF
TRBV5-4 CASSPEFNTEAFF
TRBV29-1 CSAGIGGTEAFF
TRBV7-2 CASSFKGQETQYF
TRBV6-1 CASSVFLAVIANTGELFF
TRBV7-2 CASSLEYRGKAEAFF
TRBV7-2 CASSLDGGGAADTQYF
TRBV10-3 CASRDREDSPLHF
TRBV6-5 CASSYPGGTGELFF
TRBV30 CAWSVPSKLFF
TRBV6-5 CASSTGAGPQFF
TRBV5-8 CASSTQQNTEAFF
TRBV6-1 CASSEGAGVAGGELFF
TRBV30 CAWKVGRGADTQYF
TRBV5-5 CASSSLIATNEKLFF
TRBV9 CASSAWGVTGDSNQPQHF
TRBV5-1 CASSLGLAGTTDTQYF
TRBV10-3 CATGSGGWSNQPQHF